This entry is about one T cell receptor beta chain. Germline assignment: CDR1 GTSNPN and CDR2 SVGIG (reference sequence). This CDR3 spans 11 amino acids. Trimming pared 1 base from V and 5 bases from J, leaving 3 bases between. The sample belongs to a study of blood T cell repertoires in COVID-19. On the study more broadly: Acute and convalescent COVID-19 specimens originated in the United States, Italy and Spain. From T cells, B-cell-depleted T cells, or PBMCs came the material, which was cDNA or gDNA.

In the authors' workflow: Estimates of nucleated cell counts were drawn from the amplification of reference gene primers. Measured with immunoSEQ multiplex PCR; TCRdb has only the in-frame clones, and not every one. The DNA was the basis for D and trimming; V, J and clone size are from that table. The sample shows 15,000 to 20,000 clones, around 80% of them seen only once. V is TRBV30 and J is TRBJ1-3; D unresolved. Input material: peripheral blood. This receptor was identified in a middle-aged man with active or convalescent COVID-19. As DNA, the CDR3 is TGTGCCTGGAGTGACAGAAACACCATATATTTT. This translates into CAWSDRNTIYF.